This T cell receptor (beta chain) was retrieved from a study of OX40 agonist ivuxolimab in advanced cancers. This clone was counted once. Germline CDR1 and CDR2: LGHNA and YNFKEQ. The CDR3 contains 17 residues. With V trimmed by 0 bases and J by 3 bases, 7 bases remained unmatched. Assay used: immunoSEQ multiplex PCR; TCRdb lists only in-frame clones, some missing. The table lists 60,000 or so clones, 84% of them singletons. This TCR was recovered from an adult with an advanced solid tumor such as melanoma, head and neck, liver or kidney cancer. The sequencing here drew on CD4+ or CD8+ T cells sorted from blood, taken in a trial of the OX40 agonist ivuxolimab. The gene calls are TRBV4-2 and TRBJ2-1; 8 bases fit TRBD2. The CDR3 is CASSQDARLAGYNEQFF. CDR3 bases: TGTGCCAGCAGCCAAGATGCCAGGCTAGCGGGCTACAATGAGCAGTTCTTC.